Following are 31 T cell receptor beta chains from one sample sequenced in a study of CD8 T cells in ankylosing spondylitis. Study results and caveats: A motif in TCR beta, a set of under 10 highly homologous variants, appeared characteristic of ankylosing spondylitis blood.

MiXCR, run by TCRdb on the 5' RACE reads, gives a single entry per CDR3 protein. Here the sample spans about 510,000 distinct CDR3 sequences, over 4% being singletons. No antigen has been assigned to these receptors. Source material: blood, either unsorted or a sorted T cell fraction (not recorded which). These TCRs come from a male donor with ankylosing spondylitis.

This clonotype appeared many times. Here the CDR3 reads CASSQGPHNEQFF. Here the CDR3 DNA reads TGCGCCAGCAGCCAAGGACCTCACAATGAGCAGTTCTTC. The chain employs TRBV4-3 and TRBJ2-1, with unresolved D. Germline V gene lookup returns CDR1 LGHNA and CDR2 YSLEER. There are 13 residues in the CDR3. The V end lost 1 base, the J end lost 5 bases, and 6 bases lay between the germline ends.

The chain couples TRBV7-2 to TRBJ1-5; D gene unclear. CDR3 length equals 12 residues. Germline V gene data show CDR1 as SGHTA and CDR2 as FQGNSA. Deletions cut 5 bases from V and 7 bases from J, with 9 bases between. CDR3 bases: TGTGCCAGCAGCCTCCCTTGGCAGCCCCAGCATTTT. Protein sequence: CASSLPWQPQHF.

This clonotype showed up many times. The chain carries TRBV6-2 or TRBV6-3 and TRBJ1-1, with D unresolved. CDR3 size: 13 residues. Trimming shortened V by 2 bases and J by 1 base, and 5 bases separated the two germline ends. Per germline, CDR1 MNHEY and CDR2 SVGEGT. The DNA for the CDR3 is TGTGCCAGCAGTTACCTCCCGAACACTGAAGCTTTCTTT. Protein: CASSYLPNTEAFF.

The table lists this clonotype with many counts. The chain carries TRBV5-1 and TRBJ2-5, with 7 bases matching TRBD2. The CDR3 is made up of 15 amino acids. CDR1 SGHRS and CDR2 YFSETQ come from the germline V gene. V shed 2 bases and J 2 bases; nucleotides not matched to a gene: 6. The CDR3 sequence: CASSLIRGVQETQYF. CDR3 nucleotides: TGCGCCAGCAGCTTAATTCGGGGGGTACAAGAGACCCAGTACTTC.

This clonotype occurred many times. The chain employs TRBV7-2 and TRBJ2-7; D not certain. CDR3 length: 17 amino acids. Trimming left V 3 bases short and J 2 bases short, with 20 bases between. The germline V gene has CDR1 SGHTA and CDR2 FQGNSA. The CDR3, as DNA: TGTGCCAGCAGCTTCCGGACGGCCGTGCGTGCCCCCTACGAGCAGTACTTC. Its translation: CASSFRTAVRAPYEQYF.

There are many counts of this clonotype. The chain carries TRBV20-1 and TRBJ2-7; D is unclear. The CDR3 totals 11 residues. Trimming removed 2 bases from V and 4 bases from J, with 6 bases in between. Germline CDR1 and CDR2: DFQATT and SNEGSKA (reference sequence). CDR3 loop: CSARRLYEQYF. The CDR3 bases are TGCAGTGCTAGACGCTTATACGAGCAGTACTTC.

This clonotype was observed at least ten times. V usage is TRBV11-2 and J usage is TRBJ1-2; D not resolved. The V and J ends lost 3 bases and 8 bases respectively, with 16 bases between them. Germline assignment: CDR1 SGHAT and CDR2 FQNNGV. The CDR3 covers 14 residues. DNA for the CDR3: TGTGCCAGCAGCTTTCCTCTGAAGGGAGGCGGCTACACCTTC. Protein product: CASSFPLKGGGYTF.

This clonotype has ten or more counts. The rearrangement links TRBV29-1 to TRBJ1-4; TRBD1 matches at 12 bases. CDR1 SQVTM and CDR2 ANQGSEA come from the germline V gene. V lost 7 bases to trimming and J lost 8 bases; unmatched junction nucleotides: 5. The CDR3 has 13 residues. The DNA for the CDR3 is TGCAGCGCGCCCGGGACAGGGGGCGAAAAACTGTTTTTT. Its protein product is CSAPGTGGEKLFF.

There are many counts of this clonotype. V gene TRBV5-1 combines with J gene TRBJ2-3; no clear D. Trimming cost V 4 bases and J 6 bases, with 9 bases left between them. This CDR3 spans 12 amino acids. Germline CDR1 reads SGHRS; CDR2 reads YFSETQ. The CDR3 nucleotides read TGCGCCAGCAGCGCCGCTGGCGATACGCAGTATTTT. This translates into CASSAAGDTQYF.

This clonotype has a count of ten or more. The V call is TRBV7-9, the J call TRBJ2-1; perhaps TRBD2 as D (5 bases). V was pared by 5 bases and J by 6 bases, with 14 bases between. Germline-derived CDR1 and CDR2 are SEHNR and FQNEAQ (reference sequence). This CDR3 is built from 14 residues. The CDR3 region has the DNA TGTGCCAGCAGCCCCCCACCAGGAGGCAATGAGCAGTTCTTC. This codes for CASSPPPGGNEQFF.

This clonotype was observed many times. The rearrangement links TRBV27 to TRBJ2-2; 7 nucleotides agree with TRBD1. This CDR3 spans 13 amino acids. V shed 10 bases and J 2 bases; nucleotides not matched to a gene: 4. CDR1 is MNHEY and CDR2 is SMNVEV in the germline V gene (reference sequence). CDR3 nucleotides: TGTGCCACCAGGGGGATTAACACCGGGGAGCTGTTTTTT. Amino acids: CATRGINTGELFF.

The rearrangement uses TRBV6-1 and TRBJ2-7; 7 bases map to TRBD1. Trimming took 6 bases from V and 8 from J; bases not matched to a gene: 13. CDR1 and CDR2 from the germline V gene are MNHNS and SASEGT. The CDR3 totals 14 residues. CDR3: CASSRTGTYSKQYF. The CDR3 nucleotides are TGTGCCAGCAGCCGGACAGGAACCTACTCAAAGCAGTACTTC.

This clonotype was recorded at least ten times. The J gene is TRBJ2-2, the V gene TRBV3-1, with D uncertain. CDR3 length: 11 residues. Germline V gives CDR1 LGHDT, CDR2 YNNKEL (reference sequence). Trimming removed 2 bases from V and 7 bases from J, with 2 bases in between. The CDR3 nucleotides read TGTGCCAGCAGCCAAATCGGGGAGCTGTTTTTT. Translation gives CASSQIGELFF.

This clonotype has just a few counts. The CDR3 region has the DNA TGTGCCAGCAGCCCGAGAATGGGTCCCTACGAGCAGTACTTC. It specifies CASSPRMGPYEQYF. The genes are TRBV9 and TRBJ2-7; D is undetermined. Deletions cut 4 bases from V and 2 bases from J, with 13 bases between. Germline CDR1 SGDLS, CDR2 YYNGEE. CDR3 length: 14 residues.

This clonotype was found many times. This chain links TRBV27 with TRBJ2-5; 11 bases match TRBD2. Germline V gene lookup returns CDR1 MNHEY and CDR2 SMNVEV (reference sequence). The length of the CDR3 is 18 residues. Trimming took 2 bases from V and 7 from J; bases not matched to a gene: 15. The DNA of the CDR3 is TGTGCCAGCAGTTTACGACTAGCGGGGTCTGTCAAGTCGGGGACCCAGTACTTC. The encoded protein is CASSLRLAGSVKSGTQYF.

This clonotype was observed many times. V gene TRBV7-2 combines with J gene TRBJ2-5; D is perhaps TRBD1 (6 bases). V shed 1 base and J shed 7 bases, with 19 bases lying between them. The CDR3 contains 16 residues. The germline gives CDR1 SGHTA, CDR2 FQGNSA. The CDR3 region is CASSLGRGTHSMTQYF. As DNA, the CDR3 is TGTGCCAGCAGCTTAGGAAGGGGGACGCACTCCATGACCCAGTACTTC. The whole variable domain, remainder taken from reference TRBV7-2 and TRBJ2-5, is GAGVSQSPSNKVTEKGKDVELRCDPISGHTALYWYRQSLGQGLEFLIYFQGNSAPDKSGLPSDRFSAERTGGSVSTLTIQRTQQEDSAVYLCASSLGRGTHSMTQYFGPGTRLLVL.

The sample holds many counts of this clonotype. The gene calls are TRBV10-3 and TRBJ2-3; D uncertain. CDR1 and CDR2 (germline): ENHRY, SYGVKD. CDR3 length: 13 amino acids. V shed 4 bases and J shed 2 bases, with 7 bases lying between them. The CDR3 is CAISAANTDTQYF. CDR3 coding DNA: TGTGCCATCAGTGCGGCTAACACAGATACGCAGTATTTT.

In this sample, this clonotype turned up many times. The CDR3 bases are TGTGCCACCAGTGAGTCGCGAGACCATGAAAAACTGTTTTTT. Translated, it gives CATSESRDHEKLFF. The chain joins TRBV24-1 to TRBJ1-4, with D unresolved. From germline, CDR1 is KGHDR and CDR2 SFDVKD. Trimming took off 4 bases at V and 6 bases at J, with 11 bases between the two ends. CDR3 length: 14 residues.

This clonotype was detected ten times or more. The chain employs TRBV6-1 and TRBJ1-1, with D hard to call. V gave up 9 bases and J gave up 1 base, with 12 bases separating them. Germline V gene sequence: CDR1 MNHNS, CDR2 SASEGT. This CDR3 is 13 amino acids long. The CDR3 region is CASGGPPNTEAFF. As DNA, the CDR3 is TGTGCCAGTGGAGGGCCCCCGAACACTGAAGCTTTCTTT.

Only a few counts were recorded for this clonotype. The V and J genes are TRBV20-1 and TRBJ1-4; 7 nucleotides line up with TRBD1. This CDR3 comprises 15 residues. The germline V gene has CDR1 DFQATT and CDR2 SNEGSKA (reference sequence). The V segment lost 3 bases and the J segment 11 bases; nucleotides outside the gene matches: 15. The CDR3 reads CSASPADRVARKLFF. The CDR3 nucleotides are TGCAGTGCTAGCCCCGCCGACAGGGTGGCGAGGAAACTGTTTTTT.

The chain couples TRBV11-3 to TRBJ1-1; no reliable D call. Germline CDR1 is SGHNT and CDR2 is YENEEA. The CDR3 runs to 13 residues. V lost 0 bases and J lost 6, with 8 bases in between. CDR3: CASSLETGAEAFF. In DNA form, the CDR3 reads TGTGCCAGCAGCTTAGAAACGGGCGCTGAAGCTTTCTTT.

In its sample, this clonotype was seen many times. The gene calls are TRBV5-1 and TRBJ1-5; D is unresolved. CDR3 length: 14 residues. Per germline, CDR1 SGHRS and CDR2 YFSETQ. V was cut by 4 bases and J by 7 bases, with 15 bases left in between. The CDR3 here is CASSPGDGGQPQHF. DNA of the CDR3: TGCGCCAGCAGCCCCGGTGACGGCGGACAGCCCCAGCATTTT. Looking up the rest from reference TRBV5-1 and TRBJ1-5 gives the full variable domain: KAGVTQTPRYLIKTRGQQVTLSCSPISGHRSVSWYQQTPGQGLQFLFEYFSETQRNKGNFPGRFSGRQFSNSRSEMNVSTLELGDSALYLCASSPGDGGQPQHFGDGTRLSIL.

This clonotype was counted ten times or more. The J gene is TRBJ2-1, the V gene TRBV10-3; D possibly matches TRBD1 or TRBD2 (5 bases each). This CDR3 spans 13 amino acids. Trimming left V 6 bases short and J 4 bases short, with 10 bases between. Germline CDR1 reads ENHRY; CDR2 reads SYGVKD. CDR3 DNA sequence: TGTGCCATCAGGGGAGACAGATACAATGAGCAGTTCTTC. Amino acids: CAIRGDRYNEQFF.

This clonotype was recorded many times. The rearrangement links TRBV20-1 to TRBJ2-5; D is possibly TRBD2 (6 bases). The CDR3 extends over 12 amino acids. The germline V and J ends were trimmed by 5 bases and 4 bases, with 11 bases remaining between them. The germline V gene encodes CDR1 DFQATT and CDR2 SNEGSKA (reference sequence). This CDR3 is CSASDGRETQYF. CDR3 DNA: TGCAGTGCTTCTGACGGGAGAGAGACCCAGTACTTC.

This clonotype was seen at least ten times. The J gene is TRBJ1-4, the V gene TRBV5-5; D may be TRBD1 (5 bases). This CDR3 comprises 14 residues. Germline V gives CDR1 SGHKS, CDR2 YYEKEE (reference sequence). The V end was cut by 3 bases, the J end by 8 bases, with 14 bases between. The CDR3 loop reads CASSSGGPPEKLFF. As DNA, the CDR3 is TGTGCCAGCAGCTCTGGGGGTCCCCCGGAAAAACTGTTTTTT.

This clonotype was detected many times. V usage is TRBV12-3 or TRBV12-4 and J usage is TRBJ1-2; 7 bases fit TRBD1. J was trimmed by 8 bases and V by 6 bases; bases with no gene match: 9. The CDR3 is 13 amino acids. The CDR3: CASSPRQGTGYTF. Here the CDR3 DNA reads TGTGCCAGCAGCCCTCGACAGGGTACCGGCTACACCTTC.

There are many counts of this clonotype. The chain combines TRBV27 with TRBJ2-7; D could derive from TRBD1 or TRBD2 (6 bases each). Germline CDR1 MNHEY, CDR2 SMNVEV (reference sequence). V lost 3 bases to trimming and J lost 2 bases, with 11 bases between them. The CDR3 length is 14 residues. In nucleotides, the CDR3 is TGTGCCAGCAGTTTCTCAGGGGAGGCCTACGAGCAGTACTTC. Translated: CASSFSGEAYEQYF.

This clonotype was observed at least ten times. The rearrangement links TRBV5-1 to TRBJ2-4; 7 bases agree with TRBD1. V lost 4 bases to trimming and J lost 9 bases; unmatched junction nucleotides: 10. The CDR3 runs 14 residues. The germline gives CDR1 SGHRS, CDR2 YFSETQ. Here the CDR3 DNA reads TGCGCCAGCAGCGTAGGTACGACAGGGAGCATTCAGTACTTC. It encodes CASSVGTTGSIQYF.

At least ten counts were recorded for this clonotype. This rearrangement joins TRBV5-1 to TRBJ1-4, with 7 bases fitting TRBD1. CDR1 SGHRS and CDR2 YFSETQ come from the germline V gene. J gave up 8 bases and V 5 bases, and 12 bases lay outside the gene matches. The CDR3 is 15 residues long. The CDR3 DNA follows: TGCGCCAGCAGTACGCTACAGGGGAGCCGAGAAAAACTGTTTTTT. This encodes CASSTLQGSREKLFF.

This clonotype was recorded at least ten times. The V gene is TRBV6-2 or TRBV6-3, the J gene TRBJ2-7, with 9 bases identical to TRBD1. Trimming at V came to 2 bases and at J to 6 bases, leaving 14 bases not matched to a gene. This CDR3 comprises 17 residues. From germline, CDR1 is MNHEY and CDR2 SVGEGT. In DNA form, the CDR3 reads TGTGCCAGCAGTTACCCAGTACGGGACAGGGTACTGACCGAGCAGTACTTC. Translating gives CASSYPVRDRVLTEQYF.

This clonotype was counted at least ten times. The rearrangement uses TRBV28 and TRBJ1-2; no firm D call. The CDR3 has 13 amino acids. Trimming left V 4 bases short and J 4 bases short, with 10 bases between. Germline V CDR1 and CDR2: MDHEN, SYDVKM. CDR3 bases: TGTGCCAGCAGTTCCCGGGTCCTCTATGGCTACACCTTC. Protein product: CASSSRVLYGYTF.